What follows describes a single TCR beta chain. Its antigen remains unidentified. This entry comes from a study of cytomegalovirus exposure and HLA in healthy donors. Notes on the study in general: In a later analysis, TCR beta V- and J-gene trimming showed a link to a missense DCLRE1C variant. After further analysis at a later stage, under 20,000 TCR beta sequences were associated with HLA alleles at 0.05 false discovery rate. Roughly uniform depth of sequencing across donors was assumed in presence/absence analyses.

This CDR3 region has 12 residues. CDR1 GTSNPN and CDR2 SVGIG come from the germline V gene (reference sequence). Trimming removed 4 bases at V and 3 bases at J, with 9 bases between. Vbeta (60) and Jbeta (13) primers were used in the PCR. Sequencing was performed with immunoSEQ multiplex PCR; in TCRdb, only in-frame clones are kept and a portion is missing. The table includes about 83,000 clones, about 70% detected once. The chain combines TRBV30 with TRBJ1-2, with D possibly TRBD1 on 5 matching bases. This clonotype was obtained from a man in his fifties or sixties in good health and CMV-seronegative. The sample comprised PBMCs. In DNA, the CDR3 is TGTGCCTGGACAGGAGGGGACTATGGCTACACCTTC. Protein product: CAWTGGDYGYTF.